The 2 T cell receptor beta chains below come from one sample, sequenced in a study of T cells in tumors after PD-1 blockade. The method was immunoSEQ multiplex PCR; TCRdb's version includes in-frame clones alone and lacks a portion of them. The sample holds around 45,000 clones; about four fifths are singletons and the top ten take approximately 16%. This sample comprised PBMCs, obtained before anti-PD-1 treatment. Source of these receptors: a human donor with basal cell carcinoma.

This sequence joins TRBV5-1 and TRBJ2-7; D may correspond to TRBD1 or TRBD2 (5 bases each). CDR1 is SGHRS, CDR2 YFSETQ, per germline. With 0 bases removed from V and 0 bases from J, the gap between germline ends came to 7 bases. The CDR3 is made up of 14 amino acids. In nucleotides, the CDR3 is TGCGCCAGCAGCTTGGCGGGACCCTCCTACGAGCAGTACTTC. As protein: CASSLAGPSYEQYF. Full variable domain (outside the CDR3, taken from reference TRBV5-1 and TRBJ2-7): KAGVTQTPRYLIKTRGQQVTLSCSPISGHRSVSWYQQTPGQGLQFLFEYFSETQRNKGNFPGRFSGRQFSNSRSEMNVSTLELGDSALYLCASSLAGPSYEQYFGPGTRLTVT.

The chain combines TRBV6-4 with TRBJ2-1; 9 nucleotides match TRBD2. After removal of 5 bases from V and 6 bases from J, the junction contained 5 bases not matched to a gene. The CDR3 length is 14 residues. Germline CDR1 MRHNA, CDR2 SNTAGT. DNA of the CDR3: TGTGCCAGCAGTACTAGCGGGCTAACCAATGAGCAGTTCTTC. This codes for CASSTSGLTNEQFF.